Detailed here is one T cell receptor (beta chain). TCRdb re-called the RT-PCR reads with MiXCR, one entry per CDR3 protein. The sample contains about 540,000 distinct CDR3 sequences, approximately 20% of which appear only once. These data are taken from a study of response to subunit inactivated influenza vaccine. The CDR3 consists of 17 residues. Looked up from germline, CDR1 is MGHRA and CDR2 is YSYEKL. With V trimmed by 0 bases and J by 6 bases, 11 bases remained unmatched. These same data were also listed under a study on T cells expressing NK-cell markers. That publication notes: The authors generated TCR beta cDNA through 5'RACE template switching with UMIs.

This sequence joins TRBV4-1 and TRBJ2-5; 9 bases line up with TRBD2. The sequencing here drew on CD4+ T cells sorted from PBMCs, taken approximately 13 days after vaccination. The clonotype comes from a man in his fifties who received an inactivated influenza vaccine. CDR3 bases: TGCGCCAGCAGCCAAGAAGGGACGGCTAGCGGGGCTAAGACCCAGTACTTC. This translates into CASSQEGTASGAKTQYF.